This T cell receptor beta chain was sequenced in a study of CD8+ T cells in alopecia areata (dated by TCRdb to the late 2010s). Regarding the research as a whole: The treated patients took part in an open-label pilot trial in which moderate-to-severe alopecia areata was treated with oral tofacitinib at 5 to 10 mg twice daily. Tofacitinib was given for 6 to 18 months, followed by 6 months of follow-up off drug to assess delayed response and recurrence. The SALT score, which quantifies the percentage of affected scalp surface area, was used to measure disease severity in treated patients. In both human patients and the C3H/HeJ mouse model, the study applied high-throughput TCRbeta sequencing to look at T cell clonal expansion in alopecia areata. On the human side, TCRbeta sequencing was run on scalp tissue and on sorted CD4+ and CD8+ peripheral blood T cells from healthy controls and from alopecia areata patients with either patchy or totalis/universalis disease. Tofacitinib-treated patients had biopsies at baseline and at 4 and 24 weeks of treatment, with a later scalp biopsy in several patients. Clonality in the scalp was compared among normal scalp (n=4), patchy alopecia areata scalp (n=8), and alopecia totalis/universalis scalp (n=8). RNA came from the PAXgene miRNA kit for fixed scalp, the miRNeasy kit for PBMCs, and the RNeasy kit for mouse skin. immunoSEQ multiplex PCR using 35 Vbeta forward primers and 13 Jbeta reverse primers was used to amplify TCRbeta CDR3 regions. Broader findings and caveats from the paper: Unlike mouse skin, where gammadelta T cells dominate, normal human skin contains resident alphabeta T cells that get sequenced too, which complicates analysis of the scalp TCR repertoire. With tofacitinib, both scalp clonality and the number of expanded CD8+ clones among the top 100 scalp clones went down significantly. TCR sequences shared between patients were less clear than in mice, possibly partly because of HLA diversity in the patient population. Compared with normal scalp, lesional scalp, particularly in alopecia totalis/universalis, had higher clonality and more expanded CD8+ clones, which suggests antigenic drive. Many expanded lesional clones persisted in scalp and blood during tofacitinib treatment, which may partly explain relapse after stopping treatment. Because the treated cohort was small and had only one nonresponder, larger studies are needed to examine links between baseline CD8+ expansion and response.

Concerning this clone itself: Its binding antigen is unknown. The sample holds no much larger clone one base away, and base qualities are not on file.

The library relied on the immunoSEQ multiplex PCR assay. To provide template for TCR sequencing, every sample had RNA extracted and reverse transcribed into cDNA. First-strand cDNA was synthesized using SuperScript III with a 2:1 mix of oligo-dT and random hexamers. A synthetic immune receptor repertoire was used to gauge amplification bias, and whatever bias remained was removed computationally. In the authors' own workflow: Raw reads were preprocessed for error removal, and CDR3 was defined according to IMGT conventions as running from the conserved cysteine to phenylalanine. To get clonality, Shannon entropy was normalized by log2 of the number of productive unique TCRs and the result was subtracted from 1. Scalp TCRbeta sequences were cross-referenced with sorted blood CD4 and CD8 repertoires so that the CD4 or CD8 identity of scalp clones could be inferred. TCRdb carries this immuneACCESS record with in-frame sequences only. Its versions omit some clonotypes, under half of them owing to an unresolved V gene in the studies checked, with the rest unexplained. The V and J calls and clone size were taken over from that table, and D and trimming were inferred from the DNA. In all, the sample holds some 220,000 clones, and about 57% of those were seen once. The top ten hold roughly 1.4% of the sample.

The time point label of this sample denotes: more than 3 weeks on oral tofacitinib. Sample treatment or condition, as interpreted from the label and publication: oral pan-JAK inhibitor, 5-10 mg twice daily. Peripheral blood and lesional scalp punch biopsies were obtained from patients with alopecia areata. PBMCs were isolated by density centrifugation and stained for CD3, CD4 and CD8, and CD4+ and CD8+ T cells were sorted on a FACSAria. The CDR3 has 15 amino acids, counting the end cysteine and phenylalanine. This entry keeps only the CDR3 DNA: 45 bases, framed from base 1. A distance of 11 bases separates the germline ends of V and J, which lose 3 bases and 2 bases respectively. The germline V gene encodes CDR1 MNHNS and CDR2 SASEGT.

The V and J genes are TRBV6-1 and TRBJ2-1; the D gene cannot be named for sure. The specimen comprised CD4+ T cells sorted from blood, sampled at week 4, from a patient treated with tofacitinib. This clonotype originated in a human donor with alopecia areata. The DNA reads as follows: TGTGCCAGCAGTGAGGAAGCCCTTCCCTACAATGAGCAGTTCTTC. Translated, this gives CASSEEALPYNEQFF.